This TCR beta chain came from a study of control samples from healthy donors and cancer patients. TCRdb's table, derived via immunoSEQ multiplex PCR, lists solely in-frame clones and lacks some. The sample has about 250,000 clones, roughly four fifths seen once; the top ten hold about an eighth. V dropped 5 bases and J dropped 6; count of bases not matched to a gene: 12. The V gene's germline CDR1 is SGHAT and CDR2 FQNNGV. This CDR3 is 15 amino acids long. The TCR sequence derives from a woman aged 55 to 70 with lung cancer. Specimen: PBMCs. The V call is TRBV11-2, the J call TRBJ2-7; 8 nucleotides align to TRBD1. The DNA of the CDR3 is TGTGCCAGCAGCCCACGGACAGGGTTGACGGGCGAGCAGTACTTC. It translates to CASSPRTGLTGEQYF.